The 9 T cell receptor beta chains below all came from one sample that was sequenced in a study of spatial heterogeneity in lung cancer. TCRdb called the 5' RACE reads again in MiXCR, with one record for every CDR3 protein. The data show fewer than 15,000 distinct CDR3 sequences, approximately 5.6% seen once. Study-level points and caveats: Within tumors, counts of expanded alpha and beta TCRs tracked tumor mutation counts.

Sample time point: sample taken at primary tumor resection. These receptors lack a known antigen. Sequenced material: lung tumor tissue, taken at surgery. The receptor source for this set is a female donor with early-stage non-small cell lung cancer.

In its sample, this clonotype was seen many times. This beta chain represents an off-target read in a library built for alpha chains; its size is of limited meaning. J is TRBJ2-3 and V is TRBV5-1, with 8 bases lining up with TRBD2. The CDR3 length is 14 residues. Germline V gene lookup returns CDR1 SGHRS and CDR2 YFSETQ. The V and J ends lost 3 bases and 4 bases, in that order; junction bases with no gene match: 4. CDR3 nucleotides: TGCGCCAGCAGCTCCGGGGGGGGCGCAGATACGCAGTATTTT. Its translation: CASSSGGGADTQYF.

This clonotype was counted at least ten times. Because the library targeted alpha chains, this beta chain is an off-target read whose size means little. The chain is built from TRBV4-1 and TRBJ2-6; D unresolved. There are 16 residues in the CDR3. Germline V lookup: CDR1 MGHRA, CDR2 YSYEKL. V was pared by 0 bases and J by 0 bases, with 6 bases between. CDR3 region: CASSQEYVSGANVLTF. Written as DNA, the CDR3 is TGCGCCAGCAGCCAAGAGTACGTCTCTGGGGCCAACGTCCTGACTTTC.

This clonotype was observed at least ten times. With the library built for alpha chains, this beta chain is off target and its frequency is not meaningful. The chain combines TRBV6-5 with TRBJ1-2, with 7 nucleotides matching TRBD1. The length of the CDR3 is 18 residues. CDR1 is MNHEY, CDR2 SVGAGI, per germline. Germline trimming cut 2 bases from V and 4 bases from J; bases unmatched to any gene: 16. Here the CDR3 reads CASSYGGIATGWSYGYTF. CDR3 in DNA: TGTGCCAGCAGTTACGGGGGGATCGCGACAGGGTGGAGCTATGGCTACACCTTC.

This clonotype counts as medium-sized (0.01 to 0.1%). This beta chain is a stray sequence in a library constructed for alpha chains; its clone size is not meaningful. V and J are TRBV7-9 and TRBJ2-1, with TRBD2 matching over 9 bases. Germline V CDR1 and CDR2: SEHNR, FQNEAQ (reference sequence). This CDR3 contains 14 residues. The J segment lost 2 bases and the V segment lost 7 bases, leaving 3 bases of the junction unmatched. The CDR3 DNA sequence: TGTGCCAGCACCCCTAGCGGGACCTACAATGAGCAGTTCTTC. Translation gives CASTPSGTYNEQFF.

This clonotype occurred many times. This beta chain is a stray sequence in a library constructed for alpha chains; its clone size is not meaningful. The chain has TRBV20-1 and TRBJ1-1; D gene uncertain. Germline V gene lookup returns CDR1 DFQATT and CDR2 SNEGSKA (reference sequence). V was cut by 1 base and J by 1 base, with 4 bases left in between. This CDR3 region has 12 residues. CDR3 loop: CSARVRNTEAFF. The CDR3 DNA reads TGCAGTGCTAGAGTGCGGAACACTGAAGCTTTCTTT.

The table lists this clonotype with many counts. Found in a library prepared for alpha chains, this beta chain is an off-target read, and its abundance has little meaning. The V call is TRBV2, the J call TRBJ1-1; possible D gene TRBD1, 6 bases. The germline V gene has CDR1 SNHLY and CDR2 FYNNEI. The CDR3 spans 15 residues. V was cut by 9 bases and J by 4 bases, with 21 bases left in between. DNA of the CDR3: TGTGCCAGAGGACAGATAGGGACCCAGGGCACTGAAGCTTTCTTT. Translated: CARGQIGTQGTEAFF.

This clonotype was counted between two and nine times. A library prepared for alpha chains yielded this beta chain as an off-target read; its size is of little meaning. V and J are TRBV12-3 or TRBV12-4 and TRBJ2-7; no reliable D call. Trimming shortened V by 6 bases and J by 3 bases, and 9 bases separated the two germline ends. This CDR3 is built from 12 residues. The CDR3 nucleotides read TGTGCCAGCAGAGGGCCGTTCTACGAGCAGTACTTC. Protein product: CASRGPFYEQYF.

At least ten counts were recorded for this clonotype. Within a library made for alpha chains, this beta chain is off target, and its count is uninformative. The chain recombines TRBV24-1 with TRBJ1-5; no clear D. CDR3 size: 13 residues. The germline CDR1 and CDR2 sequences are KGHDR and SFDVKD. Between the trimmed V and J ends, which lost 11 bases and 1 base, there was a span of 11 bases. The CDR3 region has the DNA TGTGCCAACGAGAGACCGAGCAATCAGCCCCAGCATTTT. It specifies CANERPSNQPQHF.

This clonotype is classed as large. This beta chain is a stray read from a library made for alpha chains; its abundance is not meaningful. The rearrangement joins TRBV11-2 to TRBJ2-3, with D possibly being TRBD2 (6 bases). Trimming pared 4 bases from V and 6 bases from J, leaving 17 bases between. The CDR3 sequence is 15 residues long. Germline CDR1 SGHAT, CDR2 FQNNGV. Here the CDR3 reads CASSSRVLAGDTQYF. DNA of the CDR3: TGTGCCAGCAGCTCCCGGGTCTTGGCGGGGGATACGCAGTATTTT.